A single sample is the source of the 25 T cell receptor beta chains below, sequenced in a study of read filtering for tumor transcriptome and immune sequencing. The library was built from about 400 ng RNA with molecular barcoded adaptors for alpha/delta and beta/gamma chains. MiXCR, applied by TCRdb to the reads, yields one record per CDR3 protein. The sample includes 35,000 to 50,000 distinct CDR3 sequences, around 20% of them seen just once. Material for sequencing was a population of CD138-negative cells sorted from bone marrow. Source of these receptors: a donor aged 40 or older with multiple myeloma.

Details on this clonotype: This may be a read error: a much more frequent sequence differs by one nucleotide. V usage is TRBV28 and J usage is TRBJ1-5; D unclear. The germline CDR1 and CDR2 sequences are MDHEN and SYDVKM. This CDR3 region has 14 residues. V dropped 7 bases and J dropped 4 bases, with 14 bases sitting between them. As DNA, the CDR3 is TGTGCCAGCACTTTTCGTGGGTTTAATCAGCCCCAGCATTTT. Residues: CASTFRGFNQPQHF.

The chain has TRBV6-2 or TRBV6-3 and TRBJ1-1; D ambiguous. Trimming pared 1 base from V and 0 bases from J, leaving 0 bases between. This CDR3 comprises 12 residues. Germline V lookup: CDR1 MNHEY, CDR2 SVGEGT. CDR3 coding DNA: TGTGCCAGCAGTTACTTGAACACTGAAGCTTTCTTT. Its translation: CASSYLNTEAFF.

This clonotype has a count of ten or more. The CDR3 DNA follows: TGTGCCAGCAATCAAAGGGTGGGAAGCACTGAAGCTTTCTTT. Amino acid sequence: CASNQRVGSTEAFF. The chain has TRBV28 and TRBJ1-1; D is unclear. Trimming pared 7 bases from V and 4 bases from J, leaving 16 bases between. This CDR3 is built from 14 residues. CDR1 is MDHEN and CDR2 is SYDVKM in the germline V gene.

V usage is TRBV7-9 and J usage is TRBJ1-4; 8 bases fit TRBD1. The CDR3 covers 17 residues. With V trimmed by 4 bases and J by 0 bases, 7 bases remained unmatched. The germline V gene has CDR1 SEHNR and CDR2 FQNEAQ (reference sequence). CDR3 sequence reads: CASSSGTGFPTNEKLFF. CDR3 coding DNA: TGTGCCAGCAGCTCCGGGACAGGCTTCCCAACTAATGAAAAACTGTTTTTT.

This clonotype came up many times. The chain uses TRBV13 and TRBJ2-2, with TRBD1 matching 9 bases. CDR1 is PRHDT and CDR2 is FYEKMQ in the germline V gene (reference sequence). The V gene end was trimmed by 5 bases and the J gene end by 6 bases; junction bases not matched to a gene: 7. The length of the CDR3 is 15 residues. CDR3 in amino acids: CASSRSGTGSGELFF. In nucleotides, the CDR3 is TGTGCCAGCAGCCGCTCCGGGACAGGGTCCGGGGAGCTGTTTTTT.

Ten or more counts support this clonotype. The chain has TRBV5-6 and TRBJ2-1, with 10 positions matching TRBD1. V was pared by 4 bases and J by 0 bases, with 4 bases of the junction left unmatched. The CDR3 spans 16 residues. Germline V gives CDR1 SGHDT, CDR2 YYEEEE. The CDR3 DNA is TGTGCCAGCAGCGCCTGGACAGGGGGCTCCTACAATGAGCAGTTCTTC. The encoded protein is CASSAWTGGSYNEQFF. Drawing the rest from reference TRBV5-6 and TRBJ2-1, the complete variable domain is DAGVTQSPTHLIKTRGQQVTLRCSPKSGHDTVSWYQQALGQGPQFIFQYYEEEERQRGNFPDRFSGHQFPNYSSELNVNALLLGDSALYLCASSAWTGGSYNEQFFGPGTRLTVL.

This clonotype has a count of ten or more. The CDR3 spells CASSPVAGDYEQYF. DNA for the CDR3: TGTGCCAGCAGTCCCGTAGCGGGAGACTACGAGCAGTACTTC. The chain uses TRBV6-5 and TRBJ2-7; 9 bases agree with TRBD2. The germline V gene has CDR1 MNHEY and CDR2 SVGAGI. The CDR3 contains 14 residues. Germline trimming cut 5 bases from V and 3 bases from J; bases unmatched to any gene: 5.

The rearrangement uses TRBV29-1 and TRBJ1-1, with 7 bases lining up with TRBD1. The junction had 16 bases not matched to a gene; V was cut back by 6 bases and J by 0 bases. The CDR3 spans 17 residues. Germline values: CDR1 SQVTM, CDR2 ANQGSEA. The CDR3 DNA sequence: TGCAGCGTCCCTCGGGGGAGGGGGCAACTAATGAACACTGAAGCTTTCTTT. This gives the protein CSVPRGRGQLMNTEAFF.

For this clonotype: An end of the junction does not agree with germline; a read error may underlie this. The CDR3 region is CVSSQDWADPQFF. The CDR3, as DNA: TGTGTCAGCAGCCAAGATTGGGCAGACCCACAGTTCTTC. This rearrangement joins TRBV3-1 to TRBJ2-1; D not resolved. CDR3 size: 13 residues. CDR1 and CDR2 from the germline V gene are LGHDT and YNNKEL (reference sequence).

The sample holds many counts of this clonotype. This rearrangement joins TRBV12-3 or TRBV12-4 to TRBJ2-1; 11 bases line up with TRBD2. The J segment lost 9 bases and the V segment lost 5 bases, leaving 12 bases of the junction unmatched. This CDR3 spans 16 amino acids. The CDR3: CASSTPRLAGGVEQFF. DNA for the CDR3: TGTGCCAGCAGTACCCCGAGGCTAGCGGGAGGTGTTGAGCAGTTCTTC.

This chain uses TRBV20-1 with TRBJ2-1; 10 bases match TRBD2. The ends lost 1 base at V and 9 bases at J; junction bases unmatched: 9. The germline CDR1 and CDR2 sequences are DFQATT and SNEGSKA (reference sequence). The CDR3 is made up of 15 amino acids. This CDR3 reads CSARVPSGSLGEQFF. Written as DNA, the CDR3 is TGCAGTGCTAGAGTCCCTAGCGGGAGTTTGGGTGAGCAGTTCTTC.

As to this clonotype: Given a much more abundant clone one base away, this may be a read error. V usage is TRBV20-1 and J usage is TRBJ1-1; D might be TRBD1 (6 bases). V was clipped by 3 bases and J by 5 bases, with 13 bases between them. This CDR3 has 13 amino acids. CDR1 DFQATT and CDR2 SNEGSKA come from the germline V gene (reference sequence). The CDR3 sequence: CSASTRQETEAFF. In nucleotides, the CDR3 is TGCAGTGCTAGTACTAGACAGGAGACTGAAGCTTTCTTT.

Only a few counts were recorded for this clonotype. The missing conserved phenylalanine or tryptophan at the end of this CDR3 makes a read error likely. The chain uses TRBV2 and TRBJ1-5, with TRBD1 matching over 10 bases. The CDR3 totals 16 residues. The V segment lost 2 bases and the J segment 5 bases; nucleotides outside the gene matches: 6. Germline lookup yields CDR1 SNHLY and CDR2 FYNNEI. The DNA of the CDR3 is TGTGCCAGCAGTGAATGCAGACAGGGGGCGGATCAGCCCCAGCATTCT. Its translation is CASSECRQGADQPQHS.

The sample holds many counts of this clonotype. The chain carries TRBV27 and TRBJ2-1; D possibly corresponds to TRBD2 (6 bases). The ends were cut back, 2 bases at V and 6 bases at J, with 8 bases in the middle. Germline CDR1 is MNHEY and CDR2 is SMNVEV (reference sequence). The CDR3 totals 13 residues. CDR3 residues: CASSLPRGNEQFF. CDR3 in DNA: TGTGCCAGCAGTTTACCGCGGGGCAATGAGCAGTTCTTC.

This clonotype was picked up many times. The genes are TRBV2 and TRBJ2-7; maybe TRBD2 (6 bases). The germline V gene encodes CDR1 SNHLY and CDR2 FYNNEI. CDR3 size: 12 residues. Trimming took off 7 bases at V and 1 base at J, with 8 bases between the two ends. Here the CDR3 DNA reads TGTGCCAGCACCCGGGAGTCCTACGAGCAGTACTTC. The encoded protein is CASTRESYEQYF.

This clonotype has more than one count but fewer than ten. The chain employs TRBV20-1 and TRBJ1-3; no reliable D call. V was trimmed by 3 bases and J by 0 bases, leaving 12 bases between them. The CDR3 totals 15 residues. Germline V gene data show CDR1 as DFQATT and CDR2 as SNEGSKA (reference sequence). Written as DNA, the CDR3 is TGCAGTGCTAGGGCCCGCGGGGACTCTGGAAACACCATATATTTT. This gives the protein CSARARGDSGNTIYF.

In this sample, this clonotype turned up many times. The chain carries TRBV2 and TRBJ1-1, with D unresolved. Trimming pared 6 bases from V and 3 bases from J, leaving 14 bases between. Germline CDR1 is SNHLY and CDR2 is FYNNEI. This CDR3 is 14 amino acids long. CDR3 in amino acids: CASSADRGDTEAFF. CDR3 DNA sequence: TGTGCCAGCAGCGCCGATCGGGGTGACACTGAAGCTTTCTTT. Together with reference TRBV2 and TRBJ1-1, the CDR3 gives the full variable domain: EPEVTQTPSHQVTQMGQEVILRCVPISNHLYFYWYRQILGQKVEFLVSFYNNEISEKSEIFDDQFSVERPDGSNFTLKIRSTKLEDSAMYFCASSADRGDTEAFFGQGTRLTVV.

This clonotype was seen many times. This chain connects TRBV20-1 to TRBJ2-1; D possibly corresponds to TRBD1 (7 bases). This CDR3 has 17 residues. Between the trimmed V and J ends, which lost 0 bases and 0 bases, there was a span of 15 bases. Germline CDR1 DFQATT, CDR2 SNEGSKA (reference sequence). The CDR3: CSARDYYRGGSYNEQFF. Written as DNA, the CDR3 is TGCAGTGCTAGAGACTACTACAGGGGAGGCTCCTACAATGAGCAGTTCTTC.

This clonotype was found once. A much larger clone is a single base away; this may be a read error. CDR3: CSTGGLSYNEQFF. The CDR3 DNA reads TGCAGTACAGGGGGTCTCTCCTACAATGAGCAGTTCTTC. The chain recombines TRBV20-1 with TRBJ2-1; 8 nucleotides align to TRBD1. The germline gives CDR1 DFQATT, CDR2 SNEGSKA (reference sequence). The CDR3 extends over 13 amino acids. J was trimmed by 0 bases and V by 8 bases; bases with no gene match: 3.

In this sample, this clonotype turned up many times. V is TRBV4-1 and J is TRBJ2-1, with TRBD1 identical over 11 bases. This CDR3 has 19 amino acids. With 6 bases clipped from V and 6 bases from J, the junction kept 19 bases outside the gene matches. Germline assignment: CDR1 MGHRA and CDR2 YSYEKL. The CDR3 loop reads CASSHRTGGGLAGLNEQFF. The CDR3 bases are TGCGCCAGCAGTCATCGGACAGGGGGCGGTCTAGCGGGACTCAATGAGCAGTTCTTC.

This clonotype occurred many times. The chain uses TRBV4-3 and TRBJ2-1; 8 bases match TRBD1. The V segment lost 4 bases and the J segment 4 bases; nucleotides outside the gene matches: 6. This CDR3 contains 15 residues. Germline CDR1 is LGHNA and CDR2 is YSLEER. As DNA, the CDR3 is TGCGCCAGCAGCCTAGGACAGGGAATTTACAATGAGCAGTTCTTC. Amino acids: CASSLGQGIYNEQFF.

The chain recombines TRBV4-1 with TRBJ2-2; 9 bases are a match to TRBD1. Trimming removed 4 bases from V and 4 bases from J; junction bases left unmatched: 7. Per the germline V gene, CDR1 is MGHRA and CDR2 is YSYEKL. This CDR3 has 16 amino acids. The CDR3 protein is CASSPYRGRITGELFF. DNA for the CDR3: TGCGCCAGCAGCCCGTACAGGGGGCGCATCACCGGGGAGCTGTTTTTT.

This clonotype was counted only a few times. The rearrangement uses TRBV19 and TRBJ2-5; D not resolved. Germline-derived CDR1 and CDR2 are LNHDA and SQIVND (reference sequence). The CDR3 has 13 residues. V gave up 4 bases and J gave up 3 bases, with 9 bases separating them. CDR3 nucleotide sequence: TGTGCCAGTAGTACTAACAGAAAAGAGACCCAGTACTTC. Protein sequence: CASSTNRKETQYF.

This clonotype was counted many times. CDR3 amino acids: CASSISQSNEQFF. For the CDR3, the DNA is TGTGCCAGTAGTATCTCCCAGTCCAATGAGCAGTTCTTC. V and J are TRBV19 and TRBJ2-1; unclear D gene. The V end was cut by 3 bases, the J end by 6 bases, with 9 bases between. The germline V gene has CDR1 LNHDA and CDR2 SQIVND (reference sequence). The CDR3 runs 13 residues.

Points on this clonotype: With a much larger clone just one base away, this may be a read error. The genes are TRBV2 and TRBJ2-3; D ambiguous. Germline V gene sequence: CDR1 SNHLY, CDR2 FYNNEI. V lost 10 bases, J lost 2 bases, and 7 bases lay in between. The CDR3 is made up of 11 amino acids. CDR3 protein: CAIGTTDTQYF. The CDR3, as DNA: TGTGCCATCGGCACCACAGATACGCAGTATTTT.